The 3 T cell receptor beta chains below come from one sample, sequenced in a study of PD-1 blockade in classical Hodgkin lymphoma. Assay used: immunoSEQ multiplex PCR; TCRdb lists only in-frame clones, some missing. Of 21,000 or so clones in the sample, around 77% were seen once. Every patient experienced relapse after autologous stem cell transplantation, and brentuximab vedotin exposure varied. Sequencing was performed on peripheral blood mononuclear cells (PBMCs), taken before the second cycle of nivolumab. Source of these receptors: a human donor with classical Hodgkin lymphoma.

This clone was observed a few times. V is TRBV6-1 and J is TRBJ1-2; possibly TRBD1 for D (6 bases). Looked up from germline, CDR1 is MNHNS and CDR2 is SASEGT. The CDR3 spans 14 residues. V lost 6 bases to trimming and J lost 5 bases, with 16 bases between them. The CDR3 sequence: CASRHTGTVYGYTF. The CDR3 DNA reads TGTGCCAGCAGACACACAGGGACGGTTTATGGCTACACCTTC.

The sample holds a few counts of this clone. This rearrangement joins TRBV23-1 to TRBJ1-1, with 9 bases that match TRBD1. TRBV23-1 is sorted into the ORF group, with uncertain function. The CDR3 spans 17 residues. Losses at the gene ends were 6 bases for V and 4 bases for J; bases not matched to a gene: 15. The CDR3 DNA is TGCGCCAGCAGACGAACCGCGACAGGGGGTTTGATCACTGAAGCTTTCTTT. As protein: CASRRTATGGLITEAFF.

There are a few counts of this clone. The rearrangement links TRBV21-1 to TRBJ2-6; TRBD1 reflects the table's D call only, with no check against the DNA. TRBV21-1 is a recognized pseudogene. The CDR3 has 18 residues. CDR3 in DNA: TGTGCCAGCAGCAAAGAAAGTTGCAAGGGGACTGGGGCCAACGTCCTGACTTTC. Its protein is CASSKESCKGTGANVLTF.